This T cell receptor (beta chain) derives from a study of shared clonotypes between healthy human individuals. In the study overall: Three plates were used per donor for CD4 naive, three for CD4 memory, two for CD8 naive and one for CD8 memory.

V dropped 3 bases and J dropped 0 bases, with 15 bases sitting between them. This CDR3 is built from 16 residues. CDR1 and CDR2 from the germline V gene are KGHSH and LQKENI. The assay used deep level. Some clones are missing from TCRdb's copy, which holds only in-frame ones; the method was immunoSEQ multiplex PCR. The data show roughly 2.5 million clones, approximately 92% seen once. The specimen sequenced was naive CD4+ T cells sorted from blood. This sample's subset: CD45RA+ positively selected. This TCR was recovered from a man between 18 and 35 years old in good health. The chain couples TRBV18 to TRBJ2-7; D unresolved. This chain's CDR3 is CASSPPLNRGSYEQYF. Written as DNA, the CDR3 is TGTGCCAGCTCACCCCCGTTGAACAGAGGCTCCTACGAGCAGTACTTC.